What follows is one T cell receptor beta chain and its context. Its target is not known. Molecular barcoding with unique molecular identifiers was used for the TCRbeta library. TCRdb re-called the PCR reads with MiXCR, one entry per CDR3 protein. The sample lists roughly 350,000 distinct CDR3 sequences; roughly 16% were seen once. This specimen belongs to a study of T-cell reconstitution after alpha-beta-depleted transplantation in children. Findings and caveats of the study: At the one-year point after transplant, T-cell counts and TCRbeta diversity were found to come mostly from T cells that had been newly produced. Reported findings indicate that, about two months after transplant, alpha-beta T cells came from several hundred expanded clones, which were derived from non-depleted graft cells.

Looked up from germline, CDR1 is DFQATT and CDR2 is SNEGSKA (reference sequence). CDR3 length: 14 residues. With V trimmed by 5 bases and J by 7 bases, 6 bases remained unmatched. The clonotype comes from a male patient under 10 years old who had a stem cell transplant for acute lymphoblastic leukemia, so the T cells may come from the graft donor. The material was PBMCs, mostly from graft donor cells, obtained 360 days after TCRalphabeta/CD19-depleted stem cell transplant. J is TRBJ2-1 and V is TRBV20-1; TRBD2 aligns across 12 bases. Here the CDR3 DNA reads TGCAGTGCTTCTGGACTAGCGGGACGGAATGAGCAGTTCTTC. Translated, it gives CSASGLAGRNEQFF.